This T cell receptor (beta chain) emerged from a study of graft-versus-host responses after intestinal transplantation. Across the whole study: Every transplant recipient was induced with anti-thymocyte globulin, then maintained on tacrolimus and steroids for two to three years. Study observations and caveats: Recipient marrow showed GvH clones, some seen first in ileum or blood. Allografts of patients with graft-donor T cell macrochimerism showed high graft-versus-host to host-versus-graft clone ratios.

The CDR3 contains 16 residues. Germline loops: CDR1 SEHNR, CDR2 FQNEAQ (reference sequence). V was clipped by 5 bases and J by 4 bases, with 21 bases between them. About this clone: Its specificity is unknown.

Sequenced by immunoSEQ multiplex PCR; TCRdb stores in-frame clones only, minus some. The data contain more than 85,000 clones, 85% to 95% of them singletons. This receptor was taken from a human donor who received an intestinal transplant. The chain carries TRBV7-9 and TRBJ2-7; D ambiguous. The specimen comprised unstimulated CD8+ T cells sorted from spleen or lymph node cells, sampled before intestinal transplant. This CDR3 reads CASSKIRPFPVYEQYF. In nucleotides, the CDR3 is TGTGCCAGCAGCAAAATACGACCGTTCCCCGTATACGAGCAGTACTTC.